This T cell receptor beta chain emerged from a study of blood T cells in healthy people across ages. Study background: About one barcoded beta molecule per two T cells was the capture yield of template switching.

Findings and caveats of the study: Across the age range, TCR beta diversity per million T cells fell in a roughly linear way.

Then a second PCR, running roughly 7 to 11 cycles, was carried out with a sample-barcoded 5' primer and a J-beta primer mix. MiXCR, applied by TCRdb to the 5' RACE reads, yields one record per CDR3 protein. The table includes around 1,800,000 distinct CDR3 sequences, 39% detected once. The germline V gene has CDR1 DFQATT and CDR2 SNEGSKA (reference sequence). The germline V and J ends were trimmed by 1 base and 14 bases, with 12 bases remaining between them. The CDR3 extends over 12 amino acids. For every donor, a draw yielded around 10 milliliters of peripheral blood. This clonotype was found once. Its target is unknown.

The sample comprised blood. The source is a human donor in good health. V is TRBV20-1 and J is TRBJ1-6; no firm D call. The CDR3 DNA reads TGCAGTGCTAGAGCGAAAGGTATAGCCCTCCACTTT. Residues: CSARAKGIALHF.